The 27 T cell receptor beta chains below were found in one sample sequenced in a study of blood T cells in healthy people across ages. A second PCR, run for about 7 to 11 cycles, used a sample-barcoded 5' primer plus a J-beta primer mix. TCRdb called the 5' RACE reads again in MiXCR, with one record for every CDR3 protein. The sample lists roughly 500,000 distinct CDR3 sequences; about 25% were seen once. Sample: blood. These receptors were collected from a woman between 65 and 79 years old in good health.

Here the CDR3 reads CASRKDRVVTYNEQFF. CDR3 coding DNA: TGTGCCAGCAGAAAAGACAGGGTGGTAACCTACAATGAGCAGTTCTTC. The chain links TRBV6-2 or TRBV6-3 to TRBJ2-1; 7 bases map to TRBD1. CDR3 length equals 16 residues. V lost 6 bases to trimming and J lost 2 bases; unmatched junction nucleotides: 10. Germline V gene data show CDR1 as MNHEY and CDR2 as SVGEGT.

The rearrangement joins TRBV7-2 to TRBJ1-2, with no clear D. CDR1 is SGHTA, CDR2 FQGNSA, per germline. There are 14 residues in the CDR3. Between the trimmed V and J ends, which lost 7 bases and 7 bases, there was a span of 19 bases. Here the CDR3 reads CASKADGRHGGYTF. The CDR3 bases are TGTGCCAGCAAAGCTGACGGTCGTCATGGTGGCTACACCTTC.

This sequence joins TRBV4-3 and TRBJ2-1, with D unresolved. The CDR3 consists of 16 residues. CDR1 is LGHNA and CDR2 is YSLEER in the germline V gene. V was shortened by 3 bases and J by 0 bases, with 12 bases between the two germline ends. This CDR3 is CASSQPTASSYNEQFF. Written as DNA, the CDR3 is TGCGCCAGCAGCCAGCCTACAGCTAGCTCCTACAATGAGCAGTTCTTC.

This clonotype was counted only a few times. The J gene is TRBJ1-1, the V gene TRBV5-4; D perhaps matches TRBD1 (6 bases). With 2 bases removed from V and 5 bases from J, the gap between germline ends came to 16 bases. The CDR3 totals 15 residues. The germline CDR1 and CDR2 sequences are SGHNT and YYREEE (reference sequence). This CDR3 reads CASSLAGTRYTEAFF. CDR3 DNA: TGTGCCAGCAGCTTAGCCGGGACACGATATACTGAAGCTTTCTTT.

The chain combines TRBV30 with TRBJ1-5, with a tentative D call TRBD1 (5 bases). Trimming left V 1 base short and J 11 bases short, with 12 bases between. CDR1 is GTSNPN, CDR2 SVGIG, per germline (reference sequence). The CDR3 runs 12 residues. The CDR3 DNA follows: TGTGCCTGGAGTGGACCAGGACACACCCAGCATTTT. Encoded protein: CAWSGPGHTQHF.

Of note for this clonotype: The germline gene is not matched at one end of the junction; a read error may be the cause. The V gene is TRBV20-1, the J gene TRBJ1-2; perhaps TRBD1 as D (5 bases). Germline V gene data show CDR1 as DFQATT and CDR2 as SNEGSKA (reference sequence). The CDR3 loop spans 11 amino acids. The CDR3 sequence: CSARQPLGAHF. The CDR3 bases are TGCAGTGCTAGACAACCCCTCGGGGCCCACTTC.

V gene TRBV6-2 or TRBV6-3 combines with J gene TRBJ1-4, with 9 bases matching TRBD1. The CDR3 extends over 21 amino acids. Trimming cost V 0 bases and J 1 base; bases outside gene matches: 15. From germline, CDR1 is MNHEY and CDR2 SVGEGT. In DNA form, the CDR3 reads TGTGCCAGCAGTTACTCTACCAAAGCCTCACCGGGACAGGGAACTAATGAAAAACTGTTTTTT. This encodes CASSYSTKASPGQGTNEKLFF.

The rearrangement links TRBV20-1 to TRBJ1-4; D unclear. The V end was cut by 6 bases, the J end by 0 bases, with 8 bases between. The CDR3 runs to 13 residues. Germline CDR1 DFQATT, CDR2 SNEGSKA (reference sequence). The CDR3 nucleotides read TGCAGTGCCGCTAAATCAACTAATGAAAAACTGTTTTTT. Its translation: CSAAKSTNEKLFF.

This clonotype was observed a few times. The chain couples TRBV7-2 to TRBJ2-3, with TRBD2 matching 8 bases. From germline, CDR1 is SGHTA and CDR2 FQGNSA. The CDR3 totals 15 residues. V lost 5 bases and J lost 2; bases outside the gene matches: 6. In nucleotides, the CDR3 is TGTGCCAGCAGCGGCCGGGGGGGCGACACAGATACGCAGTATTTT. It specifies CASSGRGGDTDTQYF.

This clonotype was recorded many times. The rearrangement joins TRBV12-3 or TRBV12-4 to TRBJ1-2; D gene ambiguous. V gave up 3 bases and J gave up 7 bases, with 9 bases separating them. This CDR3 region has 12 residues. CDR3 region: CASSLSQTGYTF. CDR3 sequence (DNA): TGTGCCAGCAGTTTGTCACAGACTGGCTACACCTTC.

This clonotype has a handful of counts. V and J are TRBV7-2 and TRBJ2-3; D assignment may be TRBD1 or TRBD2 (5 bases each). V dropped 2 bases and J dropped 8 bases, with 23 bases sitting between them. This CDR3 is built from 17 residues. Germline loops: CDR1 SGHTA, CDR2 FQGNSA. Here the CDR3 DNA reads TGTGCCAGCAGCTTAACGACCGGGGCCCGGGTTGTGGGTACGCAGTATTTT. The encoded protein is CASSLTTGARVVGTQYF.

This clonotype was seen more than once but under ten times. The germline gene is not matched at one end of the junction; a read error may be the cause. The chain couples TRBV5-5 to TRBJ2-5; D call uncertain. The germline V gene has CDR1 SGHKS and CDR2 YYEKEE (reference sequence). The CDR3 loop spans 12 amino acids. The chain's CDR3 is CATTAYQDTQYF. In DNA, the CDR3 is TGTGCCACGACGGCGTACCAAGATACCCAGTACTTC.

V usage is TRBV5-1 and J usage is TRBJ2-1; the match to TRBD2 covers 8 bases. J gave up 6 bases and V 6 bases, and 17 bases lay outside the gene matches. CDR1 is SGHRS, CDR2 YFSETQ, per germline. The CDR3 covers 17 residues. The CDR3 DNA reads TGCGCCAGCACCCCCGGGGGGGGCGCGACGGTTGGCAATGAGCAGTTCTTC. Amino acids: CASTPGGGATVGNEQFF.

There are a few counts of this clonotype. The CDR3 DNA reads as TGCAGCGTTGCCGACAGCGAATATTCACCCCTCCACTTT. It specifies CSVADSEYSPLHF. V usage is TRBV29-1 and J usage is TRBJ1-6; D might be TRBD1 (5 bases). The ends were cut back, 4 bases at V and 8 bases at J, with 12 bases in the middle. The V gene's germline CDR1 is SQVTM and CDR2 ANQGSEA. CDR3 length equals 13 residues.

The chain joins TRBV5-1 to TRBJ1-4, with 7 positions matching TRBD1. The CDR3 is 16 amino acids. Per germline, CDR1 SGHRS and CDR2 YFSETQ. Trimming removed 4 bases from V and 0 bases from J; junction bases left unmatched: 6. In DNA, the CDR3 is TGCGCCAGCAGCCCCGGACAGGTCGCAACTAATGAAAAACTGTTTTTT. It codes for CASSPGQVATNEKLFF.

The chain joins TRBV7-3 to TRBJ2-1, with D possibly matching TRBD2 (7 bases). CDR1 is SGHTA, CDR2 FQGTGA, per germline. The ends were cut back, 5 bases at V and 2 bases at J, with 13 bases in the middle. The CDR3 loop spans 15 amino acids. CDR3 DNA: TGTGCCAGCAGCCCGCGGGGGCACACCTACAATGAGCAGTTCTTC. Protein sequence: CASSPRGHTYNEQFF.

Ten or more counts support this clonotype. This chain joins TRBV18 and TRBJ2-5; D not resolved. The germline V and J ends were trimmed by 8 bases and 1 base, with 5 bases remaining between them. Germline V lookup: CDR1 KGHSH, CDR2 LQKENI. The CDR3 sequence is 11 residues long. CDR3 coding DNA: TGTGCCAGCAGCCCCCAAGAGACCCAGTACTTC. Translating gives CASSPQETQYF. Using reference TRBV18 and TRBJ2-5 for the parts outside the CDR3, the full variable domain is NAGVMQNPRHLVRRRGQEARLRCSPMKGHSHVYWYRQLPEEGLKFMVYLQKENIIDESGMPKERFSAEFPKEGPSILRIQQVVRGDSAAYFCASSPQETQYFGPGTRLLVL.

This clonotype was found a few times. One junction end does not reproduce the germline sequence, and a read error may be involved. This chain uses TRBV29-1 with TRBJ2-3, with TRBD2 matching over 9 bases. The CDR3 consists of 12 residues. Germline V CDR1 and CDR2: SQVTM, ANQGSEA. CDR3 DNA: TGCAGCGCTGAAGAAGCGGGGGGTACGCAGTATTTT. Protein product: CSAEEAGGTQYF.

V usage is TRBV9 and J usage is TRBJ2-5, with D unresolved. V was shortened by 0 bases and J by 7 bases, with 10 bases between the two germline ends. CDR3 length equals 13 residues. From germline, CDR1 is SGDLS and CDR2 YYNGEE. Here the CDR3 DNA reads TGTGCCAGCAGCGTAGGGGCCCCGGGGACCCAGTACTTC. Translation gives CASSVGAPGTQYF.

This clonotype was counted ten times or more. The V and J genes are TRBV11-1 and TRBJ1-1; D is perhaps TRBD1 (5 bases). This CDR3 region has 14 residues. V was clipped by 4 bases and J by 6 bases, with 15 bases between them. Looked up from germline, CDR1 is SGHAT and CDR2 is FQDESV (reference sequence). The CDR3 nucleotides are TGTGCCAGCAGCTCGGGATCGATGGGACCTGAAGCTTTCTTT. This translates into CASSSGSMGPEAFF.

This clonotype was detected many times. The chain links TRBV7-6 to TRBJ2-2; a weak D match, TRBD2 (6 bases). V lost 4 bases and J lost 2, with 14 bases in between. CDR1 and CDR2 from the germline V gene are SGHVS and FNYEAQ. The CDR3 is 16 residues long. The CDR3 bases are TGTGCCAGCAGCTCTTACGGGACTTCTAACACCGGGGAGCTGTTTTTT. Translating it yields CASSSYGTSNTGELFF. The variable domain in full, completed from reference TRBV7-6 and TRBJ2-2, reads GAGVSQSPRYKVTKRGQDVALRCDPISGHVSLYWYRQALGQGPEFLTYFNYEAQQDKSGLPNDRFSAERPEGSISTLTIQRTEQRDSAMYRCASSSYGTSNTGELFFGEGSRLTVL.

V usage is TRBV30 and J usage is TRBJ1-5; 7 bases line up with TRBD1. This CDR3 is 16 amino acids long. V gave up 2 bases and J gave up 6 bases; unmatched junction bases: 13. Germline CDR1 reads GTSNPN; CDR2 reads SVGIG (reference sequence). CDR3 in DNA: TGTGCCTGGAGTCCACTAGGGACTGCAGGGGGTCAGCCCCAGCATTTT. Translating it yields CAWSPLGTAGGQPQHF. The variable domain in full, completed from reference TRBV30 and TRBJ1-5, reads SQTIHQWPATLVQPVGSPLSLECTVEGTSNPNLYWYRQAAGRGLQLLFYSVGIGQISSEVPQNLSASRPQDRQFILSSKKLLLSDSGFYLCAWSPLGTAGGQPQHFGDGTRLSIL.

The sample holds a few counts of this clonotype. One end of the junction does not line up with germline, which may come from a read error. The genes are TRBV29-1 and TRBJ1-1; D might be TRBD1 (5 bases). Germline assignment: CDR1 SQVTM and CDR2 ANQGSEA. CDR3 length: 12 residues. The CDR3: CSAIPGNTEAFF. CDR3 in DNA: TGCAGCGCGATCCCAGGGAACACCGAAGCTTTCTTT. The variable domain in full, with the rest retrieved from reference TRBV29-1 and TRBJ1-1, is SAVISQKPSRDICQRGTSLTIQCQVDSQVTMMFWYRQQPGQSLTLIATANQGSEATYESGFVIDKFPISRPNLTFSTLTVSNMSPEDSSIYLCSAIPGNTEAFFGQGTRLTVV.

The rearrangement joins TRBV20-1 to TRBJ2-3; the match to TRBD2 covers 9 bases. Germline V gene sequence: CDR1 DFQATT, CDR2 SNEGSKA (reference sequence). Unmatched junction bases numbered 11, after V lost 2 bases and J lost 2 bases. The CDR3 loop spans 17 amino acids. Here the CDR3 DNA reads TGCAGTGCTAGATTAAAGTTTAGCGGGAGACTCACAGATACGCAGTATTTT. This translates into CSARLKFSGRLTDTQYF.

The rearrangement uses TRBV24-1 and TRBJ2-1, with 8 bases matching TRBD1. The CDR3 has 14 residues. The J segment lost 9 bases and the V segment lost 4 bases, leaving 7 bases of the junction unmatched. Germline V gene data show CDR1 as KGHDR and CDR2 as SFDVKD. The CDR3 reads CATSEGQGLGEQFF. CDR3 in DNA: TGTGCCACCAGTGAAGGACAGGGATTGGGTGAGCAGTTCTTC.

The CDR3 coding sequence is TGTGCCACCAGTGATTGGGGCAATCAGCCCCAGCATTTT. Its translation: CATSDWGNQPQHF. This chain links TRBV24-1 with TRBJ1-5; D remains unclear. Trimming stripped 2 bases from V and 2 bases from J, with 3 bases between. CDR1 KGHDR and CDR2 SFDVKD come from the germline V gene. The CDR3 is 13 residues long.

The chain is built from TRBV5-1 and TRBJ1-4; D unresolved. The CDR3 loop spans 14 amino acids. Germline lookup yields CDR1 SGHRS and CDR2 YFSETQ. V dropped 6 bases and J dropped 5 bases, with 14 bases sitting between them. As DNA, the CDR3 is TGCGCCAGCACGTTTAACGGGGTAAATGAAAAACTGTTTTTT. It is translated as CASTFNGVNEKLFF.